This entry lists 5 T cell receptor beta chains sequenced from one sample in a study of metastatic and nonmetastatic thyroid tumors. TCRdb reanalyzed the PCR reads with MiXCR. The repertoire holds several thousand clones, with less than 30% as singletons. Thyroid surgery was preceded by no treatment in any patient. The material sequenced was adjacent normal tissue. The receptors stem from a female donor with papillary thyroid cancer or a benign thyroid nodule (not recorded which). Some clones in this sample may be carry-over from other donors' samples.

V usage is TRBV20-1 and J usage is TRBJ1-4; 7 bases agree with TRBD1. J gave up 2 bases and V 4 bases, and 7 bases lay outside the gene matches. CDR3 length: 15 amino acids. Germline V gene lookup returns CDR1 DFQATT and CDR2 SNEGSKA (reference sequence). In DNA, the CDR3 is TGCAGTGCTACCAGGGACAGCGGTACTAATGAAAAACTGTTTTTT. Protein: CSATRDSGTNEKLFF.

The V call is TRBV27, the J call TRBJ2-4, with D perhaps matching TRBD1 (6 bases). Trimming cost V 5 bases and J 5 bases, with 13 bases left between them. Germline V lookup: CDR1 MNHEY, CDR2 SMNVEV (reference sequence). The CDR3 contains 14 residues. For the CDR3, the DNA is TGTGCCAGCAGTACCAGGGGCGAGGAAAACATTCAGTACTTC. Encoded protein: CASSTRGEENIQYF.

The genes are TRBV19 and TRBJ2-1, with 13 nucleotides matching TRBD2. Germline loops: CDR1 LNHDA, CDR2 SQIVND (reference sequence). The CDR3 contains 17 residues. The ends lost 6 bases at V and 5 bases at J; junction bases unmatched: 10. DNA of the CDR3: TGTGCCAGTAGCACCGGGACTAGCGGGATGGGGGACAATGAGCAGTTCTTC. Its translation: CASSTGTSGMGDNEQFF.

This clone is judged large. CDR3 region: CASSSGAEQYF. Here the CDR3 DNA reads TGTGCCAGCAGCTCGGGGGCCGAGCAGTACTTC. The rearrangement links TRBV13 to TRBJ2-7; the D gene could be TRBD1 or TRBD2 (6 bases each). Trimming left V 4 bases short and J 6 bases short, with 7 bases between. Germline lookup yields CDR1 PRHDT and CDR2 FYEKMQ (reference sequence). The CDR3 covers 11 residues.

This clone appeared a few times. The J gene is TRBJ1-1, the V gene TRBV6-1; D unresolved. The V gene lost 6 bases and the J gene lost 6 bases, with 20 bases spanning the gap. CDR1 is MNHNS, CDR2 SASEGT, per germline. This CDR3 has 15 residues. CDR3 DNA: TGTGCCAGCAGCCCACCTTGGGTCTCTCGTTCTGAAGCTTTCTTT. It is translated as CASSPPWVSRSEAFF.